This T cell receptor (beta chain) emerged from a study of cytomegalovirus exposure and HLA in healthy donors. Generated by immunoSEQ multiplex PCR, the TCRdb table keeps only in-frame clones and is missing some. Among around 56,000 clones listed, around 93% were seen once. CDR1 and CDR2 (germline): LNHNV, YYDKDF (reference sequence). CDR3 size: 14 residues. The V end was cut by 4 bases, the J end by 2 bases, with 9 bases between. Sequencing was done on a sample of PBMCs. The V call is TRBV15, the J call TRBJ2-1; D is perhaps TRBD2 (5 bases). This receptor was identified in a woman between 18 and 29 years old in good health and CMV-seropositive. CDR3 protein: CATSTRGTYNEQFF. DNA for the CDR3: TGTGCCACCAGCACTAGAGGGACCTACAATGAGCAGTTCTTC.